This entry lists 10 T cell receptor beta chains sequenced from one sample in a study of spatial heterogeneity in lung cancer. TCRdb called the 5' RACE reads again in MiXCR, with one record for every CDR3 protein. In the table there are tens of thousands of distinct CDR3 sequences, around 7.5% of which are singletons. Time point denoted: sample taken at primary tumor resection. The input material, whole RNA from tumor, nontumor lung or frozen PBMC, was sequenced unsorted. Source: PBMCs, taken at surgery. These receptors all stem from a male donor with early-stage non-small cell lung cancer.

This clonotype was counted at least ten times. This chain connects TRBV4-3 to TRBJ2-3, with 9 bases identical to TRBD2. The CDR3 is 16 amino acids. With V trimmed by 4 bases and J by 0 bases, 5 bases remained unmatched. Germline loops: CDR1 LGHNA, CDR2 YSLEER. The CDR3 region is CASSPLAGPSTDTQYF. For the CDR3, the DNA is TGCGCCAGCAGCCCCCTAGCGGGACCTAGCACAGATACGCAGTATTTT.

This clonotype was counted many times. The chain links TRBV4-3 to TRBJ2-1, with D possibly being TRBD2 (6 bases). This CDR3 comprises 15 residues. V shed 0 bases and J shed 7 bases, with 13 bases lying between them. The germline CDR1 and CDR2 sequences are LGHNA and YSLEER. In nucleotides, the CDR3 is TGCGCCAGCAGCCAAGATTTACTAGCAACGAATGAGCAGTTCTTC. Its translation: CASSQDLLATNEQFF.

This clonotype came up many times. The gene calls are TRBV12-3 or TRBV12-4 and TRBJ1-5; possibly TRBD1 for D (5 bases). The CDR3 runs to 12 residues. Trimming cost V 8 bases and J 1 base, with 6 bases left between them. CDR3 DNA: TGTGCCAGCGGGGGAAGCAATCAGCCCCAGCATTTT. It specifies CASGGSNQPQHF.

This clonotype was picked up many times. CDR3 bases: TGCAGTGCTAGGCTCGGAGGGCGGCAGTTCTTC. Residues: CSARLGGRQFF. This chain links TRBV20-1 with TRBJ2-1; weak D call: TRBD2 (6 bases). V lost 3 bases, J lost 12 bases, and 12 bases lay in between. CDR1 is DFQATT, CDR2 SNEGSKA, per germline (reference sequence). This CDR3 is built from 11 residues.

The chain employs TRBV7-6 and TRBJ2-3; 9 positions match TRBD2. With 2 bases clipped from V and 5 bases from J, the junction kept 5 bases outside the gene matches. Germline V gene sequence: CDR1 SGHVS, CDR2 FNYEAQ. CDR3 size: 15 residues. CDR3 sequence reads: CASSLSLAGRDTQYF. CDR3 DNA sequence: TGTGCCAGCAGCTTATCCCTAGCGGGGAGAGATACGCAGTATTTT.

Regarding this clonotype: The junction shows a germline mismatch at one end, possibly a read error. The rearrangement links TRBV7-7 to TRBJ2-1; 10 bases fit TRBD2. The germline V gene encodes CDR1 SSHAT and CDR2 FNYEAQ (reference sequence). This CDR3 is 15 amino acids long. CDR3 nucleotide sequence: TGTGCTAGCAGTTCGACTAGCGGGTCATACAATGAGCAGTTCTTC. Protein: CASSSTSGSYNEQFF.

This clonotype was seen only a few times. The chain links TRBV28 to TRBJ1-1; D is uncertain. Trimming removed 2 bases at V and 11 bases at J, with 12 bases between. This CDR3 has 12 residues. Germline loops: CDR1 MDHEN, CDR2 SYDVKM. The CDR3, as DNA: TGTGCCAGCAGTTTAGACCCCCGCCGTGCTTTCTTT. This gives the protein CASSLDPRRAFF.

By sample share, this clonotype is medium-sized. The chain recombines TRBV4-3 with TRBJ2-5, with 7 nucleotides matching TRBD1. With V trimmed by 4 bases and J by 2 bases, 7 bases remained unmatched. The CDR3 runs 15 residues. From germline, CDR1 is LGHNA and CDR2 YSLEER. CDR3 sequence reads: CASSPLGQLQETQYF. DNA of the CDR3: TGCGCCAGCAGCCCACTGGGACAGCTACAAGAGACCCAGTACTTC.

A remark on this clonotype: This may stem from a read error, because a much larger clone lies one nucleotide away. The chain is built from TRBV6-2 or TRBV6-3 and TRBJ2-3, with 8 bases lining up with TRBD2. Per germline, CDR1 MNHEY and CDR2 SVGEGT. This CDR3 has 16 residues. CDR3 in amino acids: CASSRLRRTSTDSQYF. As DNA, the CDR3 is TGTGCCAGCAGTCGCCTTAGGCGGACTAGCACAGATTCGCAGTATTTT.

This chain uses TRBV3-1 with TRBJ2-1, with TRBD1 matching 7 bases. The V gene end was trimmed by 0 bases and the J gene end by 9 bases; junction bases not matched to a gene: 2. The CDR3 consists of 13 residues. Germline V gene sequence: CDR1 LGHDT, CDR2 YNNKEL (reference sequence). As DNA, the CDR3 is TGTGCCAGCAGCCAAGACGGGACAGTTGAGCAGTTCTTC. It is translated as CASSQDGTVEQFF.